Shown below are 15 T cell receptor beta chains from a single sample sequenced in a study of blood T cell repertoires in COVID-19. Data came from immunoSEQ multiplex PCR; TCRdb stores just in-frame clones and leaves some out. The table shows hundreds of thousands of clones, with about 80% occurring only once. Material for sequencing was peripheral blood. The receptors come from a man older than 75 with acute or convalescent COVID-19.

This clone has only a few counts. This chain links TRBV4-2 with TRBJ2-1, with D possibly being TRBD1 (6 bases). This CDR3 spans 13 amino acids. Looked up from germline, CDR1 is LGHNA and CDR2 is YNFKEQ. Trimming stripped 6 bases from V and 5 bases from J, with 11 bases between. The CDR3 nucleotides read TGTGCCAGCAGTACTACAGGGAACAATGAGCAGTTCTTC. Encoded protein: CASSTTGNNEQFF.

The chain links TRBV5-4 to TRBJ2-2, with D perhaps TRBD1 (5 bases). Trimming left V 0 bases short and J 5 bases short, with 11 bases between. Germline CDR1 reads SGHNT; CDR2 reads YYREEE (reference sequence). This CDR3 region has 15 residues. The CDR3 sequence: CASSLEGVGTGELFF. The DNA of the CDR3 is TGTGCCAGCAGCTTGGAAGGGGTTGGAACCGGGGAGCTGTTTTTT.

This sequence joins TRBV19 and TRBJ2-2; D is unresolved. Trimming took 5 bases from V and 7 from J, leaving 5 bases between them. CDR3 length: 11 amino acids. CDR1 LNHDA and CDR2 SQIVND come from the germline V gene (reference sequence). The CDR3 reads CASSWLGELFF. Here the CDR3 DNA reads TGTGCCAGTAGTTGGCTCGGGGAGCTGTTTTTT.

The chain carries TRBV18 and TRBJ2-1; 10 bases are a match to TRBD1. V was clipped by 3 bases and J by 15 bases; unmatched bases: 8. This CDR3 contains 13 residues. The germline gives CDR1 KGHSH, CDR2 LQKENI. As DNA, the CDR3 is TGTGCCAGCTCACCCTCTCGGACAGGGGGGCCGTTCTTC. It translates to CASSPSRTGGPFF.

This chain uses TRBV3-1 (or the pseudogene TRBV3-2) with TRBJ2-2; 10 bases fit TRBD2. Germline CDR1 LGHDT, CDR2 YNNKEL (reference sequence). V was clipped by 6 bases and J by 3 bases; unmatched bases: 4. This CDR3 contains 15 residues. The CDR3 bases are TGTGCCAGCAGGCTAGCGGGGGCCCACACCGGGGAGCTGTTTTTT. Protein sequence: CASRLAGAHTGELFF.

The CDR3 loop reads CASGASGGNSPLHF. CDR3 in DNA: TGTGCCAGCGGCGCTTCGGGGGGGAATTCACCCCTCCACTTT. The chain carries TRBV7-2 and TRBJ1-6; tentative D call: TRBD1 (5 bases). Trimming cost V 8 bases and J 7 bases, with 15 bases left between them. Germline V gene lookup returns CDR1 SGHTA and CDR2 FQGNSA. The CDR3 totals 14 residues. Based on the CDR3 plus reference TRBV7-2 and TRBJ1-6, the full variable domain is GAGVSQSPSNKVTEKGKDVELRCDPISGHTALYWYRQSLGQGLEFLIYFQGNSAPDKSGLPSDRFSAERTGGSVSTLTIQRTQQEDSAVYLCASGASGGNSPLHFGNGTRLTVT.

The chain has TRBV24-1 and TRBJ1-2; TRBD1 matches at 7 bases. The CDR3 totals 15 residues. Per the germline V gene, CDR1 is KGHDR and CDR2 is SFDVKD. Germline trimming cut 5 bases from V and 6 bases from J; bases unmatched to any gene: 11. CDR3 sequence (DNA): TGTGCCACCAGTGGTCGACAGGGCGGGGTAGATGGCTACACCTTC. This encodes CATSGRQGGVDGYTF.

The V call is TRBV10-2, the J call TRBJ2-7, with a weak D call TRBD1 (5 bases). The CDR3 has 14 amino acids. V was clipped by 3 bases and J by 3 bases, with 12 bases between them. CDR1 WSHSY and CDR2 SAAADI come from the germline V gene. In nucleotides, the CDR3 is TGCGCCAGCAGTGAACCGAGACAGATCTACGAGCAGTACTTC. It is translated as CASSEPRQIYEQYF.

This clone was seen a single time. The CDR3 reads CASRRLNTNTGELFF. The CDR3 DNA sequence: TGTGCCAGCAGAAGACTGAACACTAACACCGGGGAGCTGTTTTTT. The V call is TRBV2, the J call TRBJ2-2, with D uncertain. V lost 6 bases, J lost 2 bases, and 13 bases lay in between. The CDR3 runs 15 residues. Germline assignment: CDR1 SNHLY and CDR2 FYNNEI.

This clone showed up just once. The chain recombines TRBV19 with TRBJ2-2; 10 bases line up with TRBD2. From germline, CDR1 is LNHDA and CDR2 SQIVND (reference sequence). CDR3 length: 20 amino acids. The V segment lost 5 bases and the J segment 7 bases; nucleotides outside the gene matches: 22. CDR3 DNA sequence: TGTGCCAGTAGTTACCCCGCCCGGGCTAGCGGGAGTCGTCGGCTCGGGGAGCTGTTTTTT. Its protein is CASSYPARASGSRRLGELFF. The full variable domain, rest sourced from reference TRBV19 and TRBJ2-2, is DGGITQSPKYLFRKEGQNVTLSCEQNLNHDAMYWYRQDPGQGLRLIYYSQIVNDFQKGDIAEGYSVSREKKESFPLTVTSAQKNPTAFYLCASSYPARASGSRRLGELFFGEGSRLTVL.

This chain links TRBV13 with TRBJ1-2; 7 positions agree with TRBD1. The J segment lost 2 bases and the V segment lost 5 bases, leaving 2 bases of the junction unmatched. Germline V gene data show CDR1 as PRHDT and CDR2 as FYEKMQ (reference sequence). This CDR3 is built from 13 residues. The CDR3 protein is CASSMTGNYGYTF. The CDR3 DNA reads TGTGCCAGCAGCATGACAGGGAACTATGGCTACACCTTC.

This clone was detected only a few times. This chain links TRBV3-1 (or the pseudogene TRBV3-2) with TRBJ1-1, with D possibly being TRBD1 (5 bases). The CDR3 runs 16 residues. Trimming took off 0 bases at V and 4 bases at J, with 15 bases between the two ends. Germline-derived CDR1 and CDR2 are LGHDT and YNNKEL (reference sequence). In DNA form, the CDR3 reads TGTGCCAGCAGCCAAGATTTACACAGGACGGGCACTGAAGCTTTCTTT. Translating gives CASSQDLHRTGTEAFF.

For this clone: Relative to the germline gene, one junction end is altered; a read error may explain this. The V gene is TRBV19, the J gene TRBJ2-5; 9 bases agree with TRBD2. Germline loops: CDR1 LNHDA, CDR2 SQIVND (reference sequence). This CDR3 comprises 15 residues. The CDR3 loop is CASRIAGDLGETQYF. CDR3 nucleotide sequence: TGTGCCAGTAGGATAGCGGGAGATCTCGGGGAGACCCAGTACTTC.

The CDR3 reads CSVARGTGELFF. The CDR3 coding sequence is TGCAGCGTTGCCAGGGGCACCGGGGAGCTGTTTTTT. V usage is TRBV29-1 and J usage is TRBJ2-2; possible D gene TRBD1, 6 bases. The CDR3 runs to 12 residues. Germline CDR1 reads SQVTM; CDR2 reads ANQGSEA. V lost 4 bases and J 4 bases, leaving 7 bases between the germline ends.

V usage is TRBV12-3 or TRBV12-4 and J usage is TRBJ1-1, with D unresolved. The CDR3 has 13 residues. Trimming pared 2 bases from V and 2 bases from J, leaving 6 bases between. CDR3 nucleotide sequence: TGTGCCAGCAGTTTATCGGGAAACACTGAAGCTTTCTTT. Its translation is CASSLSGNTEAFF.